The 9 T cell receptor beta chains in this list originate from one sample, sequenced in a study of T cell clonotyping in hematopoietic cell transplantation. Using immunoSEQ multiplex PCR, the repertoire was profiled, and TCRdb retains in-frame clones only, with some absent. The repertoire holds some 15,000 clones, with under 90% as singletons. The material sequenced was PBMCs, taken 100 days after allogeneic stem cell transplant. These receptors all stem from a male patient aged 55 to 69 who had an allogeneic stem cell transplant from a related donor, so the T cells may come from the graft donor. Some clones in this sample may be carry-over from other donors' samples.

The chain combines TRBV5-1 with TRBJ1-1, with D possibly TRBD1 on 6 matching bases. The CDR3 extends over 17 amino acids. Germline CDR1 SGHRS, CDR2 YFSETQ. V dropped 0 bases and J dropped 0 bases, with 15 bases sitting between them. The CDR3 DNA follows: TGCGCCAGCAGCTTGGTAATCGGGGGCAGGGTGAACACTGAAGCTTTCTTT. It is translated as CASSLVIGGRVNTEAFF.

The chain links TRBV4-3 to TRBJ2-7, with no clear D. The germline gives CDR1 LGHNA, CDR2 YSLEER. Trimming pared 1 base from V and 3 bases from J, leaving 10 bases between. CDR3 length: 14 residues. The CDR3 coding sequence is TGCGCCAGCAGCCAAGGACGTTCTGGCTACGAGCAGTACTTC. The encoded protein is CASSQGRSGYEQYF.

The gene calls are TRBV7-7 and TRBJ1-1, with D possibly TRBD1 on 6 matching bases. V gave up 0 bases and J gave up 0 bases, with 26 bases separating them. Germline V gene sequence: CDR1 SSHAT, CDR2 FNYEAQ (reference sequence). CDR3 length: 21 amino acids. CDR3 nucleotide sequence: TGTGCCAGCAGCTTAGCTCCGACAGGAGAGGTCTACGCCCCCCTGAACACTGAAGCTTTCTTT. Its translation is CASSLAPTGEVYAPLNTEAFF.

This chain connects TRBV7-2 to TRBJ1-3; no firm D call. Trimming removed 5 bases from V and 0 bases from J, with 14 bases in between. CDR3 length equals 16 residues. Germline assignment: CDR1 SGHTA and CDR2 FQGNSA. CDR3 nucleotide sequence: TGTGCCAGCAGCGGACCCGGGGTTAGCTCTGGAAACACCATATATTTT. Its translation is CASSGPGVSSGNTIYF.

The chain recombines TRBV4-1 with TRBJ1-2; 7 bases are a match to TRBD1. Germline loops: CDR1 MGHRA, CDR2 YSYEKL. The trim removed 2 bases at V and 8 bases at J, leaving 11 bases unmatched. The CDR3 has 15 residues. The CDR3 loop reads CASSQPTTGFGGYTF. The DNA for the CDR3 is TGCGCCAGCAGCCAACCAACGACAGGGTTCGGCGGCTACACCTTC.

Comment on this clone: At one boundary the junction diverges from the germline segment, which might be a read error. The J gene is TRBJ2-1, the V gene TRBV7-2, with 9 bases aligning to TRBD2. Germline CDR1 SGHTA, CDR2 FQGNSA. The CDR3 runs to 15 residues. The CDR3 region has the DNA TGTGCCAGCAGCCTAGCGGGAAGCTCCTACAATGAGCAGTTCTTC. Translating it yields CASSLAGSSYNEQFF. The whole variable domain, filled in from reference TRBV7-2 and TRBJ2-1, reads GAGVSQSPSNKVTEKGKDVELRCDPISGHTALYWYRQSLGQGLEFLIYFQGNSAPDKSGLPSDRFSAERTGGSVSTLTIQRTQQEDSAVYLCASSLAGSSYNEQFFGPGTRLTVL.

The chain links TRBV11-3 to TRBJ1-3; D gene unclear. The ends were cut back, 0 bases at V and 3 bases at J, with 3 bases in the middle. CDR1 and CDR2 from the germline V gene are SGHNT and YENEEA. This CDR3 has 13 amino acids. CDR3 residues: CASSLDVGNTIYF. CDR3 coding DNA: TGTGCCAGCAGCTTAGATGTTGGAAACACCATATATTTT. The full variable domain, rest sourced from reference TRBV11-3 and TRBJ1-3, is EAGVVQSPRYKIIEKKQPVAFWCNPISGHNTLYWYLQNLGQGPELLIRYENEEAVDDSQLPKDRFSAERLKGVDSTLKIQPAELGDSAVYLCASSLDVGNTIYFGEGSWLTVV.

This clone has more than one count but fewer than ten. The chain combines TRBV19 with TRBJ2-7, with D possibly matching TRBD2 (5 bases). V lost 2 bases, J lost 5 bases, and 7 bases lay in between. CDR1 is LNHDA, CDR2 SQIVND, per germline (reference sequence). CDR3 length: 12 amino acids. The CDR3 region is CASSITGDEQYF. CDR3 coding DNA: TGTGCCAGTAGTATAACCGGGGACGAGCAGTACTTC.

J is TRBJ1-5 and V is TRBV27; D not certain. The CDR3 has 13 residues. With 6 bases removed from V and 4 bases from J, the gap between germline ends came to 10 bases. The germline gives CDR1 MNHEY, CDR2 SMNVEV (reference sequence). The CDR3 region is CASSGRMNQPQHF. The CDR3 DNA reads TGTGCCAGCAGCGGACGGATGAATCAGCCCCAGCATTTT.